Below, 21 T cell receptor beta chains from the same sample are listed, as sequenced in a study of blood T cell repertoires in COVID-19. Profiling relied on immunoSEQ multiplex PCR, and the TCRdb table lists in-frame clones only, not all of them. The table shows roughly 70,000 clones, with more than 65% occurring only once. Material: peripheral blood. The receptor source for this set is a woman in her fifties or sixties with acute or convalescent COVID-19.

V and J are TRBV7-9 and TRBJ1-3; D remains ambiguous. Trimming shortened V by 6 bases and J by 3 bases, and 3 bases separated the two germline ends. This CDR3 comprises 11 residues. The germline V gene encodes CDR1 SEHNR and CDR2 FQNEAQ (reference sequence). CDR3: CASSSGNTIYF. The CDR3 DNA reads TGTGCCAGCAGTAGTGGAAACACCATATATTTT.

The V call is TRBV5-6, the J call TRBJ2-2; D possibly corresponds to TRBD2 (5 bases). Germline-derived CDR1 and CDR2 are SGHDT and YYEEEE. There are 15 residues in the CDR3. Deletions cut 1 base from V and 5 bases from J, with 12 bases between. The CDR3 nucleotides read TGTGCCAGCAGCTTGTTAGGGCCGGGAACCGGGGAGCTGTTTTTT. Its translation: CASSLLGPGTGELFF.

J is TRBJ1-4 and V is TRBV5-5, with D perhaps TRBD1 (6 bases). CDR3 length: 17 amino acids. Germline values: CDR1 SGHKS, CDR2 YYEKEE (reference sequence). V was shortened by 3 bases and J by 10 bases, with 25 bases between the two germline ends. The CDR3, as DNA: TGTGCCAGCAGCTACTTAGATGCAGGGGCCGGGGCCGGAAAACTGTTTTTT. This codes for CASSYLDAGAGAGKLFF.

CDR3 residues: CSVQVSGRTDTQYF. CDR3 coding DNA: TGCAGCGTTCAGGTTAGCGGGCGCACAGATACGCAGTATTTT. J is TRBJ2-3 and V is TRBV29-1; 7 bases agree with TRBD2. Germline values: CDR1 SQVTM, CDR2 ANQGSEA. There are 14 residues in the CDR3. V trimming: 5 bases; J trimming: 1 base; junction bases outside the gene matches: 6.

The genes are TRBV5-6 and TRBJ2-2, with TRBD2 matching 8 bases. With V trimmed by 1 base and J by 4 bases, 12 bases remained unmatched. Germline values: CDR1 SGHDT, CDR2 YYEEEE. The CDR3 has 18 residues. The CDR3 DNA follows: TGTGCCAGCAGCTTGACCCGACTGTACGGGGGGGGCACCGGGGAGCTGTTTTTT. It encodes CASSLTRLYGGGTGELFF.

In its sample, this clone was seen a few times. CDR3 DNA: TGTGCCAGCAGCCGGGACAGGGGCACTGAAGCTTTCTTT. Its protein product is CASSRDRGTEAFF. The V gene is TRBV28, the J gene TRBJ1-1, with 10 nucleotides matching TRBD1. Germline V gives CDR1 MDHEN, CDR2 SYDVKM. V gave up 6 bases and J gave up 4 bases; unmatched junction bases: 2. The CDR3 runs to 13 residues.

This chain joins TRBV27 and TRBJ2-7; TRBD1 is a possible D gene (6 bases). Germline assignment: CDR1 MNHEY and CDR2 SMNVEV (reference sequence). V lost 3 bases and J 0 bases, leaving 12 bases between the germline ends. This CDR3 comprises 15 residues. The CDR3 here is CASSFRTEISYEQYF. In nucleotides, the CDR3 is TGTGCCAGCAGTTTCCGGACAGAGATCTCCTACGAGCAGTACTTC.

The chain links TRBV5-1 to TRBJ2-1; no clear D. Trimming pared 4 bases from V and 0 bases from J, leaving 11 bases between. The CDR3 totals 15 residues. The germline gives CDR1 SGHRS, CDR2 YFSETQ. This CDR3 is CASSGDFSSYNEQFF. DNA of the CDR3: TGCGCCAGCAGCGGCGACTTCAGCTCCTACAATGAGCAGTTCTTC.

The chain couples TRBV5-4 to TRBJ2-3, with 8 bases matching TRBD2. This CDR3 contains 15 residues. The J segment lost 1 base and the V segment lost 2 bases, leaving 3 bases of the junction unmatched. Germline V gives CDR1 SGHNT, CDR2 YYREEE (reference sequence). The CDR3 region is CASSFCGGRTDTQYF. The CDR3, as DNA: TGTGCCAGCAGCTTCTGCGGGGGGCGCACAGATACGCAGTATTTT.

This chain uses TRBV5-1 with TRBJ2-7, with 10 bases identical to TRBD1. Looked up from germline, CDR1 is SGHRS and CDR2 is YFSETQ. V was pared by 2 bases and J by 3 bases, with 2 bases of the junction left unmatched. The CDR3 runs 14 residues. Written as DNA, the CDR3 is TGCGCCAGCAGCTTAGGACAGGGGGGCTACGAGCAGTACTTC. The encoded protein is CASSLGQGGYEQYF.

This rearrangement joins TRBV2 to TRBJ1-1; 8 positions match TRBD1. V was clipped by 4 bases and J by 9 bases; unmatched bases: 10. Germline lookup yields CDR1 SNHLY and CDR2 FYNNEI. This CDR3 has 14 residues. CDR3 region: CASSVETGVSKAFF. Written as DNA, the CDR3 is TGTGCCAGCAGTGTGGAGACAGGGGTTTCCAAAGCTTTCTTT.

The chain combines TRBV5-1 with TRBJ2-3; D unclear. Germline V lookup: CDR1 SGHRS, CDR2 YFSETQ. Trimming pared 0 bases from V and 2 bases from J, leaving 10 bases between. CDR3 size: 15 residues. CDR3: CASSLATPTTDTQYF. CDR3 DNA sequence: TGCGCCAGCAGCTTGGCAACTCCTACCACAGATACGCAGTATTTT.

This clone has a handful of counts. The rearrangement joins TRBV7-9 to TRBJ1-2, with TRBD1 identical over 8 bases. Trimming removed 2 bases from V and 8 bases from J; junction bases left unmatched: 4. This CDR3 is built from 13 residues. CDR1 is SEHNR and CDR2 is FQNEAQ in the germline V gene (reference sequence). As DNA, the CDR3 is TGTGCCAGCAGCTTACTACAGGGGGAAGGCTACACCTTC. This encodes CASSLLQGEGYTF.

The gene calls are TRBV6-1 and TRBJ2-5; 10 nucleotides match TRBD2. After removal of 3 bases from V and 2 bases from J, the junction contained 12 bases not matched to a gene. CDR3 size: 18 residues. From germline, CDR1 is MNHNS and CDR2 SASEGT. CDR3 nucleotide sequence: TGTGCCAGCAGTGAGGTTTCGAGCGGGGGGGGCGTACAAGAGACCCAGTACTTC. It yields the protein CASSEVSSGGGVQETQYF.

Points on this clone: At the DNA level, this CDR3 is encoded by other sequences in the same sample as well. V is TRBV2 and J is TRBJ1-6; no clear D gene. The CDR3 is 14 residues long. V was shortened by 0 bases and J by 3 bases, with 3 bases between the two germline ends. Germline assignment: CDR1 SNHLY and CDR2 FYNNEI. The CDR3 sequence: CASSEARYNSPLHF. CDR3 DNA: TGTGCCAGCAGTGAAGCGCGCTATAATTCACCCCTCCACTTT.

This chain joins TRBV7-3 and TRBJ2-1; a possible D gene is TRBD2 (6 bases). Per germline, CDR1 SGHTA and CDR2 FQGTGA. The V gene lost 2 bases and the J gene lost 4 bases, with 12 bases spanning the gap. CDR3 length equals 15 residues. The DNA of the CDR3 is TGTGCCAGCAGCTTACGGGGGTCCTTTTACAATGAGCAGTTCTTC. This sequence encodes CASSLRGSFYNEQFF.

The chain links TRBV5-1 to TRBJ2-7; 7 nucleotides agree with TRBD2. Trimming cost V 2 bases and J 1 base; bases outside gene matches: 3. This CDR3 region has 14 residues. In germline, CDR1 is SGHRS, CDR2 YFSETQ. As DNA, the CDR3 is TGCGCCAGCAGCTTATCGGGGGGTTCCTACGAGCAGTACTTC. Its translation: CASSLSGGSYEQYF.

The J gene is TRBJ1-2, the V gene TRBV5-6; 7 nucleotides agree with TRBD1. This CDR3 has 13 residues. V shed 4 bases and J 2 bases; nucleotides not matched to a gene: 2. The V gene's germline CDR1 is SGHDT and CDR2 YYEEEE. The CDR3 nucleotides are TGTGCCAGCAGCGGGACAGACAACTATGGCTACACCTTC. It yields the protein CASSGTDNYGYTF.

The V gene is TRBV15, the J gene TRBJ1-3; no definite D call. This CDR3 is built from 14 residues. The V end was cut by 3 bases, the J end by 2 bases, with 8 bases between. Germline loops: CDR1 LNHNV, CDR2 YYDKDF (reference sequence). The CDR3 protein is CATSRIGAGNTIYF. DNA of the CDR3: TGTGCCACCAGCAGGATTGGAGCTGGAAACACCATATATTTT.

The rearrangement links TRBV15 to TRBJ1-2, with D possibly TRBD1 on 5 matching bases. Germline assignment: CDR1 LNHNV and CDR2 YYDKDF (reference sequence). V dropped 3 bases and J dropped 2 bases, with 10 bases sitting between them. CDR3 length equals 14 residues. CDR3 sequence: CATSRVSGNYGYTF. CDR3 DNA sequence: TGTGCCACCAGCAGGGTCTCAGGGAACTATGGCTACACCTTC.

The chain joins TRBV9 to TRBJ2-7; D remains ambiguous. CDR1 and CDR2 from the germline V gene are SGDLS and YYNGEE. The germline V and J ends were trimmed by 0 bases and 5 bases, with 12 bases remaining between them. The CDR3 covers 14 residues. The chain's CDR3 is CASSVAPLDHEQYF. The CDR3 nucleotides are TGTGCCAGCAGCGTAGCCCCCCTAGACCACGAGCAGTACTTC.